This TCR beta chain originates from a study of blood T cell repertoires in COVID-19. Germline CDR1 MNHEY, CDR2 SMNVEV (reference sequence). Trimming at V came to 4 bases and at J to 1 base, leaving 8 bases not matched to a gene. The CDR3 covers 16 residues. Per the authors' pipeline: Reference gene primers were amplified, and this amplification served to estimate nucleated cell counts. The repertoire was sequenced with immunoSEQ multiplex PCR; TCRdb's copy has only in-frame clones and lacks some. That table supplies the V and J calls and clone size; D and trimming were determined from the DNA. Found here are roughly 190,000 clones, around 90% of them singletons; the top ten hold approximately 0.5%.

The chain uses TRBV27 and TRBJ2-3, with 7 positions matching TRBD1. The sample taken for sequencing was peripheral blood. The source is a man aged 50 to 60 with acute or convalescent COVID-19. The CDR3 spells CASSSKGARGTDTQYF. The CDR3 coding sequence is TGTGCCAGCAGTTCAAAGGGGGCAAGAGGCACAGATACGCAGTATTTT.